This is a list of T cell receptor beta chains from one sample in a study of blood T cell repertoires in COVID-19. TCRdb's copy holds only in-frame clones and misses some; the assay was immunoSEQ multiplex PCR. In the table there are some 19,000 clones, approximately 90% of which are singletons. Sequenced material: peripheral blood. These receptors all come from a man between 65 and 85 years old with acute or convalescent COVID-19. Both conserved end residues are part of each CDR3. Fields, in order: D gene, J gene, V gene, clone size, CDR3 length, CDR3 protein, CDR3 DNA. A D gene is named only where the DNA matches it firmly. Clone size appears in some rows only: once, few, many, or a class for an expanded clone.

>.|TRBJ2-1|TRBV19|.|16
CASSFSGYKSYNEQFF
TGTGCCAGTAGTTTTAGCGGATACAAATCCTACAATGAGCAGTTCTTC
>TRBD2|TRBJ2-7|TRBV4-2|once|14
CASSQPSGAYEQYF
TGTGCCAGCAGCCAGCCCAGCGGGGCCTACGAGCAGTACTTC
>TRBD1|TRBJ1-1|TRBV5-6|.|14
CASSLAGGLTEAFF
TGTGCCAGCAGCTTAGCAGGGGGGTTGACTGAAGCTTTCTTT
>TRBD2|TRBJ2-3|TRBV7-2|.|17
CASSLFGTSGFSDTQYF
TGTGCCAGCAGCTTATTTGGGACTAGCGGGTTCTCAGATACGCAGTATTTT
>TRBD1|TRBJ2-6|TRBV18|.|18
CASSPTGQGSSGANVLTF
TGTGCCAGCTCACCAACGGGACAGGGAAGCTCTGGGGCCAACGTCCTGACTTTC
>.|TRBJ1-5|TRBV2|.|13
CASSIISNQPQHF
TGTGCCAGCAGTATCATTAGCAATCAGCCCCAGCATTTT
>.|TRBJ1-2|TRBV5-4|once|13
CASSSRGNYGYTF
TGTGCCAGCAGCTCCAGGGGAAACTATGGCTACACCTTC
>.|TRBJ2-6|TRBV5-1|.|16
CASSLDTGSGANVLTF
TGCGCCAGCAGCTTAGACACAGGGAGTGGGGCCAACGTCCTGACTTTC
>TRBD1|TRBJ1-1|TRBV7-9|.|14
CASSSQGGNTEAFF
TGTGCCAGCAGCTCACAGGGGGGGAACACTGAAGCTTTCTTT
>.|TRBJ1-6|TRBV5-1|few|15
CASSLEGQFNSPLHF
TGCGCCAGCAGCTTGGAAGGACAGTTTAATTCACCCCTCCACTTT
>TRBD2|TRBJ2-5|TRBV9|.|16
CASSAQLAATQETQYF
TGTGCCAGCAGCGCCCAACTAGCGGCCACCCAAGAGACCCAGTACTTC
>TRBD2|TRBJ2-7|TRBV10-3|.|11
CAIRGGYEQYF
TGTGCCATCCGGGGGGGCTACGAGCAGTACTTC
>TRBD2|TRBJ2-7|TRBV23-1|.|14
CASSQGRGTYEQYF
TGCGCCAGCAGTCAAGGGCGGGGGACGTACGAGCAGTACTTC
>TRBD1|TRBJ1-1|TRBV6-5|.|14
CASSSSGGNTEAFF
TGTGCCAGCAGTTCTTCAGGGGGGAACACTGAAGCTTTCTTT
>.|TRBJ2-3|TRBV6-5|.|12
CASRDSSDTQYF
TGTGCCAGCCGGGACTCCTCCGATACGCAGTATTTT
>TRBD1|TRBJ1-5|TRBV28|.|15
CASSPRTGSRQPQHF
TGTGCCAGCAGTCCCCGGACAGGCTCGCGCCAGCCCCAGCATTTT
>.|TRBJ1-6|TRBV4-2|.|14
CASSQASGSSPLHF
TGTGCCAGCAGCCAGGCTAGCGGTAGTTCACCCCTCCACTTT
>.|TRBJ2-3|TRBV7-2|.|15
CASSSPALASDTQYF
TGTGCCAGCAGCAGTCCGGCCCTAGCGTCGGATACGCAGTATTTT
>.|TRBJ1-6|TRBV14|.|15
CASSPTRAGDSPLHF
TGTGCCAGCAGCCCCACTCGGGCGGGAGATTCACCCCTCCACTTT
>TRBD1|TRBJ1-2|TRBV7-2|.|15
CASSPRQGDMDGYTF
TGTGCCAGCAGTCCCCGACAGGGGGACATGGATGGCTACACCTTC
>.|TRBJ1-5|TRBV28|.|15
CASSLWRDSNQPQHF
TGTGCCAGCAGTTTATGGAGAGATAGCAATCAGCCCCAGCATTTT
>TRBD2|TRBJ2-7|TRBV24-1|.|14
CATSPAGGGYEQYF
TGTGCCACCAGCCCAGCGGGAGGGGGTTACGAGCAGTACTTC